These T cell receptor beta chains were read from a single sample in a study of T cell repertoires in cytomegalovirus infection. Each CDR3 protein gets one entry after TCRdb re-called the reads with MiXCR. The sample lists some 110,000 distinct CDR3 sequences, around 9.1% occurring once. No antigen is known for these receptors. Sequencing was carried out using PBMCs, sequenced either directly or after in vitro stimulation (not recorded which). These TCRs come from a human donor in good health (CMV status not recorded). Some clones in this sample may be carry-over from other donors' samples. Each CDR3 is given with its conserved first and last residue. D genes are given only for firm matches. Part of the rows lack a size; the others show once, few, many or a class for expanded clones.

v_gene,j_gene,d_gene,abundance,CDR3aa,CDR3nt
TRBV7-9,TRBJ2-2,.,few,CASSPDTGELFF,TGTGCCAGCAGCCCTGACACCGGGGAGCTGTTTTTT
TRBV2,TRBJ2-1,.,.,CASRGDPNEQFF,TGTGCCAGCAGGGGAGATCCCAATGAGCAGTTCTTC
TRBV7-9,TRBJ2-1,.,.,CASTSRTGYFPEQFF,TGTGCCAGCACCTCCCGTACAGGGTATTTTCCTGAGCAGTTCTTC
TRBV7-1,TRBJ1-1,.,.,CAIQQGGNTEAFF,TGTGCCATTCAACAAGGGGGGAACACTGAAGCTTTCTTT
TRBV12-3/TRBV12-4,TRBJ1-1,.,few,CASRTPRTNTEAFF,TGTGCCAGCAGGACTCCGAGGACGAACACTGAAGCTTTCTTT
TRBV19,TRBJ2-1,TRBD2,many,CASSIRSGRAYNEQFF,TGTGCCAGTAGTATAAGGAGCGGGAGGGCCTACAATGAGCAGTTCTTC
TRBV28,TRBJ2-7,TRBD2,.,CATGTSSYEQYF,TGTGCCACCGGGACTAGCTCCTACGAGCAGTACTTC
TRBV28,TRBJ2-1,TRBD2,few,CASSSSGRKGEQFF,TGTGCCAGTTCCTCTAGCGGGAGGAAGGGCGAGCAGTTCTTC
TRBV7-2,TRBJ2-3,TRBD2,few,CASSLAGQGGVDTQYF,TGTGCCAGCAGCTTAGCAGGCCAGGGAGGGGTAGATACGCAGTATTTT
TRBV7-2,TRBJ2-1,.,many,CASSLRWDNEQFF,TGTGCCAGCAGCTTACGGTGGGACAATGAGCAGTTCTTC
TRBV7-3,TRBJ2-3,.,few,CASSLWRHTDTQYF,TGTGCCAGCAGCTTGTGGCGGCACACAGATACGCAGTATTTT
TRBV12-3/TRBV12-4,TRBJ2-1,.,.,CASSPLGSPYNEQFF,TGTGCCAGCAGCCCCCTAGGATCCCCCTACAATGAGCAGTTCTTC
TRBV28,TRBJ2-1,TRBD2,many,CASSSAGTSGRGNEQFF,TGTGCCAGCAGTAGCGCCGGGACTAGCGGGAGAGGGAATGAGCAGTTCTTC
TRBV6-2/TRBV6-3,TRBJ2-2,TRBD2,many,CASSSLAGRTGELFF,TGTGCCAGCAGTTCCCTAGCGGGACGCACCGGGGAGCTGTTTTTT
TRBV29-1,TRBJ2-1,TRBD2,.,CSVEDWGTSGRDNEQFF,TGCAGCGTTGAAGATTGGGGGACTAGCGGGAGGGACAATGAGCAGTTCTTC
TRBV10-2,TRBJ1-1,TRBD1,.,CASRGQGTTEAFF,TGCGCCAGCAGGGGACAGGGGACCACTGAAGCTTTCTTT
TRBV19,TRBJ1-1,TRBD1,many,CASRGLGQGNTEAFF,TGTGCCAGTCGTGGCCTGGGACAGGGGAACACTGAAGCTTTCTTT
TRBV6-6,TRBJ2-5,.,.,CASSYSQGRETQYF,TGTGCCAGCAGTTACTCCCAGGGACGGGAGACCCAGTACTTC
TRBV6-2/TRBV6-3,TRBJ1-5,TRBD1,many,CASSYDRGNQPQHF,TGTGCCAGCAGTTACGACAGGGGGAATCAGCCCCAGCATTTT
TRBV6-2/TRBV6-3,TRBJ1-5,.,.,CASSRDSFNQPQHF,TGTGCCAGCAGTCGAGACAGTTTCAATCAGCCCCAGCATTTT
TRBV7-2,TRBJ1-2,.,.,CASSFGRYGYTF,TGTGCCAGCAGCTTCGGACGATATGGCTACACCTTC
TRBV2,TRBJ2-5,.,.,CASSVLASQETQYF,TGTGCCAGCAGTGTTCTAGCGTCCCAAGAGACCCAGTACTTC
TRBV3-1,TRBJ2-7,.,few,CASSQYPEGYEQYF,TGTGCCAGCAGCCAATATCCGGAGGGCTACGAGCAGTACTTC
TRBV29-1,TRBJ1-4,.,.,CSVAHGGEKLFF,TGCAGCGTCGCACACGGCGGTGAAAAACTGTTTTTT
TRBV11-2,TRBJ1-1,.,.,CASSITGPRRYMNTEAFF,TGTGCCAGCAGCATAACGGGACCGAGGAGATACATGAACACTGAAGCTTTCTTT
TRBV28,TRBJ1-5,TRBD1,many,CASSSVDRGGNQPQHF,TGTGCCAGCAGTTCCGTAGACAGGGGCGGGAATCAGCCCCAGCATTTT
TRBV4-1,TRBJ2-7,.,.,CASSLHPSAVEQYF,TGCGCCAGCAGCCTTCACCCTAGTGCCGTGGAGCAGTACTTC
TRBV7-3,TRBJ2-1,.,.,CASSPRDPNNEQFF,TGTGCCAGCAGCCCCCGGGACCCTAACAATGAGCAGTTCTTC
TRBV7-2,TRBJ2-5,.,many,CASSEQETQYF,TGTGCCAGCAGCGAACAAGAGACCCAGTACTTC
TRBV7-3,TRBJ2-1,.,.,CASSLNRGGYGGEQFF,TGTGCCAGCAGCTTAAATCGAGGCGGCTACGGGGGCGAGCAGTTCTTC
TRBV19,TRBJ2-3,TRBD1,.,CASSIGQELDTQYF,TGTGCCAGTAGTATTGGACAGGAATTAGATACGCAGTATTTT
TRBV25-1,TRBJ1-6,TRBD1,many,CASSESGQGNSPLHF,TGTGCCAGCAGTGAATCTGGACAGGGTAATTCACCCCTCCACTTT
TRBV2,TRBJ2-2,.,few,CAKKNTGELFF,TGTGCCAAGAAAAACACCGGGGAGCTGTTTTTT
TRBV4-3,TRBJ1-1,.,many,CASSQDSGYTEAFF,TGCGCCAGCAGCCAAGATAGTGGGTACACTGAAGCTTTCTTT
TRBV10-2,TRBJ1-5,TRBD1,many,CASRDREGQPQHF,TGCGCCAGCAGGGACAGGGAGGGTCAGCCCCAGCATTTT
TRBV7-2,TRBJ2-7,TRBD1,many,CASSLALSGTGFPYEQYF,TGTGCCAGCAGCTTAGCGCTTTCCGGGACAGGGTTCCCCTACGAGCAGTACTTC
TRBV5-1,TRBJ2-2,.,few,CASSLRDGNTGELFF,TGCGCCAGCAGCCTCCGGGACGGAAACACCGGGGAGCTGTTTTTT
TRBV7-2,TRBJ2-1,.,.,CASSPGTGVGASGRFF,TGTGCCAGCAGCCCGGGGACGGGAGTCGGGGCCTCGGGGAGGTTCTTC
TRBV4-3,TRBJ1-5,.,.,CASSQDPGGTNQPQHF,TGCGCCAGCAGCCAAGATCCGGGGGGTACTAATCAGCCCCAGCATTTT
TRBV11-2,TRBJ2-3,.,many,CASSDRAPQYF,TGTGCCAGCAGCGACCGGGCTCCGCAGTATTTT
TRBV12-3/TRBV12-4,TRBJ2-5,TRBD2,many,CASSSFSGRMGQETQYF,TGTGCCAGCAGTTCGTTTAGCGGGAGGATGGGACAAGAGACCCAGTACTTC
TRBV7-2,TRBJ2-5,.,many,CASSPQETQYF,TGTGCCAGCAGCCCTCAAGAGACCCAGTACTTC
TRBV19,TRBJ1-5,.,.,CASSIPNQPQHF,TGTGCCAGTAGTATTCCCAATCAGCCCCAGCATTTT
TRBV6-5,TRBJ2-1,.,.,CASTQDLGHEQFF,TGTGCCAGCACCCAGGATCTAGGGCATGAGCAGTTCTTC
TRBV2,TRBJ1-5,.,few,CASSRTFSADQPQHF,TGTGCCAGCAGCCGGACATTTTCTGCGGATCAGCCCCAGCATTTT
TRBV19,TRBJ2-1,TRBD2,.,CASSMGLAGGREQSF,TGTGCCAGTAGTATGGGACTAGCGGGAGGACGGGAGCAGTCCTTC
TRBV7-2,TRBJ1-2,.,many,CASSLELVFPSYTF,TGTGCCAGCAGCTTAGAGTTGGTATTCCCTAGCTACACCTTC
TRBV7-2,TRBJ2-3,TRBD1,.,CASSSRQGVLDTQYF,TGTGCCAGCAGCTCCCGACAGGGTGTTTTGGATACGCAGTATTTT